This TCR beta chain was identified during a study of early T cells in non-severe SARS-CoV-2 infection. Study at large: Sequencing input comprised bulk RNA from unsorted whole blood; chain pairing was not available.

This clonotype was recorded a few times. Antigen unknown. General observations from the study: The VDJdb matching leaned toward anti-spike CD8 responses and overlooked private and CD4 specificities.

The library protocol tagged individual cDNA molecules with unique molecular identifiers. TCRdb itself ran the 5' RACE reads through MiXCR, one entry per CDR3 protein. Here the sample spans about 76,000 distinct CDR3 sequences, about 10% being singletons. Sequencing used whole blood. This receptor was obtained from an adult who was a healthcare worker with PCR-confirmed SARS-CoV-2 infection or an uninfected control (not recorded which).

The CDR3 nucleotides are TGTGCCAGCAGCCAAGATAGGGGGACAGGGGGTCCCGGGGAGCTGTTTTTT. This gives the protein CASSQDRGTGGPGELFF. The chain joins TRBV4-2 to TRBJ2-2; 11 bases line up with TRBD1. The V gene's germline CDR1 is LGHNA and CDR2 YNFKEQ. This CDR3 spans 17 amino acids. The trim removed 0 bases at V and 6 bases at J, leaving 6 bases unmatched.